The following is a TCR beta chain sequence with its context. Its matching antigen is unknown. V shed 1 base and J shed 1 base, with 8 bases lying between them. Per the germline V gene, CDR1 is SGHKS and CDR2 is YYEKEE (reference sequence). The CDR3 has 15 residues. Assay: immunoSEQ multiplex PCR; the TCRdb copy retains only in-frame clones and omits some. The data show about 2.4 million clones, approximately 94% seen once. This sample was included in a study of shared clonotypes between healthy human individuals. HIV-negative, healthy adults without recent acute infections or vaccinations were the donors. Study-wide results and limits: A handful of donors shared about 4.5% of their naive CD4 clonotypes.

Sequencing input: naive CD4+ T cells from PBMCs. Subset meaning: CD45RA+ positively selected. The source of this sequence is a young man in good health. Some clones in this sample may be carry-over from other donors' samples. The chain recombines TRBV5-5 with TRBJ2-2; tentatively, D is TRBD1 (5 bases). CDR3 region: CASSLSDRNTGELFF. The CDR3 bases are TGTGCCAGCAGCTTGTCCGACAGGAACACCGGGGAGCTGTTTTTT.